Presented here are 28 T cell receptor beta chains from one specimen sequenced in a study of blood T cell repertoires in COVID-19. Only in-frame clones appear in the TCRdb table, and some are missing; sequencing was by immunoSEQ multiplex PCR. In the table there are approximately 81,000 clones, roughly 91% of which are singletons. Sequences were obtained from peripheral blood. These receptors all come from a woman aged 45-65 years in a cohort sampled during active COVID-19.

The CDR3 nucleotides read TGTGCCAGCAGCACTAGGGACAGGGACTACCACTCTGGAAACACCATATATTTT. Protein: CASSTRDRDYHSGNTIYF. The rearrangement joins TRBV7-6 to TRBJ1-3; the match to TRBD1 covers 9 bases. V gave up 5 bases and J gave up 0 bases; unmatched junction bases: 11. CDR3 length: 18 residues. The germline V gene encodes CDR1 SGHVS and CDR2 FNYEAQ.

The chain links TRBV2 to TRBJ2-1, with 7 bases that match TRBD2. With V trimmed by 6 bases and J by 12 bases, 8 bases remained unmatched. The CDR3 runs 12 residues. The germline CDR1 and CDR2 sequences are SNHLY and FYNNEI. The CDR3 DNA reads TGTGCCAGCAGGGGTAGCGGGCTGTCGCAGTTCTTC. The encoded protein is CASRGSGLSQFF.

The chain has TRBV5-1 and TRBJ1-5; D gene unclear. The CDR3 contains 14 residues. The germline V and J ends were trimmed by 0 bases and 5 bases, with 9 bases remaining between them. The germline V gene has CDR1 SGHRS and CDR2 YFSETQ. CDR3 DNA sequence: TGCGCCAGCAGCTTGGAGTCCTATGATCAGCCCCAGCATTTT. It is translated as CASSLESYDQPQHF. The full variable domain, with the rest looked up from reference TRBV5-1 and TRBJ1-5, is KAGVTQTPRYLIKTRGQQVTLSCSPISGHRSVSWYQQTPGQGLQFLFEYFSETQRNKGNFPGRFSGRQFSNSRSEMNVSTLELGDSALYLCASSLESYDQPQHFGDGTRLSIL.

This clone was seen a single time. The CDR3 coding sequence is TGTGCCTGGAGCTTCAGGGACACCGGGGAGCTGTTTTTT. Its protein product is CAWSFRDTGELFF. The chain recombines TRBV30 with TRBJ2-2, with a weak D call TRBD1 (5 bases). This CDR3 has 13 residues. The ends were cut back, 3 bases at V and 3 bases at J, with 8 bases in the middle. Germline V CDR1 and CDR2: GTSNPN, SVGIG (reference sequence).

The rearrangement uses TRBV2 and TRBJ2-2; weak D call: TRBD1 (6 bases). CDR1 and CDR2 from the germline V gene are SNHLY and FYNNEI. CDR3 length equals 18 residues. The germline V and J ends were trimmed by 4 bases and 0 bases, with 18 bases remaining between them. The CDR3 nucleotides are TGTGCCAGCAGTGGCCTCCGGGACAACCCTGCGAACACCGGGGAGCTGTTTTTT. This encodes CASSGLRDNPANTGELFF.

This chain joins TRBV19 and TRBJ1-5; TRBD1 matches 8 bases. CDR3 length equals 15 residues. V trimming: 3 bases; J trimming: 2 bases; junction bases outside the gene matches: 3. Germline lookup yields CDR1 LNHDA and CDR2 SQIVND (reference sequence). CDR3 loop: CASSMPTGGNQPQHF. The CDR3 nucleotides are TGTGCCAGTAGTATGCCGACAGGGGGCAATCAGCCCCAGCATTTT.

The gene calls are TRBV28 and TRBJ2-1; 9 bases match TRBD2. Germline V gene data show CDR1 as MDHEN and CDR2 as SYDVKM. V lost 4 bases to trimming and J lost 4 bases; unmatched junction nucleotides: 8. This CDR3 contains 16 residues. As DNA, the CDR3 is TGTGCCAGCAGTTCCTTAGCGGGAGAGACGTACAATGAGCAGTTCTTC. Its translation is CASSSLAGETYNEQFF.

Only one count was recorded for this clone. This rearrangement joins TRBV7-3 to TRBJ1-2; TRBD1 matches 9 bases. Germline V lookup: CDR1 SGHTA, CDR2 FQGTGA. V shed 1 base, J shed 6 bases, and the junction held 12 bases outside the gene matches. The CDR3 is made up of 17 amino acids. The CDR3 region is CASSLNPGGTGLNGYTF. Written as DNA, the CDR3 is TGTGCCAGCAGCTTAAATCCAGGAGGGACAGGGCTTAATGGCTACACCTTC.

V usage is TRBV7-9 and J usage is TRBJ1-5, with no clear D. The germline gives CDR1 SEHNR, CDR2 FQNEAQ (reference sequence). Between the trimmed V and J ends, which lost 2 bases and 0 bases, there was a span of 8 bases. The CDR3 consists of 15 residues. CDR3 region: CASSLMGSSNQPQHF. CDR3 DNA: TGTGCCAGCAGCTTAATGGGGAGTAGCAATCAGCCCCAGCATTTT.

The rearrangement links TRBV2 to TRBJ2-1, with D possibly TRBD1 on 5 matching bases. Trimming cost V 2 bases and J 7 bases, with 9 bases left between them. Germline V gene data show CDR1 as SNHLY and CDR2 as FYNNEI. The CDR3 sequence is 13 residues long. The CDR3 coding sequence is TGTGCCAGCAGTGAAAACAGGTTGAATGAGCAGTTCTTC. Amino acids: CASSENRLNEQFF. The variable domain in full, completed from reference TRBV2 and TRBJ2-1, reads EPEVTQTPSHQVTQMGQEVILRCVPISNHLYFYWYRQILGQKVEFLVSFYNNEISEKSEIFDDQFSVERPDGSNFTLKIRSTKLEDSAMYFCASSENRLNEQFFGPGTRLTVL.

This clone was found a few times. The rearrangement joins TRBV10-1 to TRBJ2-1, with D possibly being TRBD1 (6 bases). V was pared by 8 bases and J by 3 bases, with 17 bases between. The CDR3 sequence is 15 residues long. Germline V lookup: CDR1 WNHNN, CDR2 SYGVQD (reference sequence). CDR3 sequence (DNA): TGCGCCAGCCGGGGTTCGGACAGTGACTACAATGAGCAGTTCTTC. Translated, it gives CASRGSDSDYNEQFF.

The rearrangement links TRBV5-1 to TRBJ1-1; D remains ambiguous. The CDR3 sequence is 14 residues long. The germline V gene has CDR1 SGHRS and CDR2 YFSETQ. V shed 4 bases and J shed 3 bases, with 13 bases lying between them. The CDR3 DNA reads TGCGCCAGCAGCCCGTGGGCGAGGGACACTGAAGCTTTCTTT. Protein sequence: CASSPWARDTEAFF.

The chain joins TRBV18 to TRBJ2-7, with a weak D call TRBD1 (6 bases). With 5 bases removed from V and 4 bases from J, the gap between germline ends came to 15 bases. CDR1 is KGHSH, CDR2 LQKENI, per germline. The CDR3 totals 14 residues. CDR3: CASSKQGTSYEQYF. The CDR3 DNA reads as TGTGCCAGCTCAAAGCAGGGGACCTCTTACGAGCAGTACTTC.

The gene calls are TRBV6-2 or TRBV6-3 and TRBJ2-7; 11 positions agree with TRBD2. Looked up from germline, CDR1 is MNHEY and CDR2 is SVGEGT. The trim removed 5 bases at V and 5 bases at J, leaving 8 bases unmatched. The CDR3 runs 15 residues. The CDR3 reads CASSDLAGGSNEQYF. In nucleotides, the CDR3 is TGTGCCAGCAGTGACCTAGCGGGAGGATCGAACGAGCAGTACTTC.

The genes are TRBV2 and TRBJ1-1, with TRBD1 identical over 8 bases. CDR3 length: 16 amino acids. CDR1 is SNHLY, CDR2 FYNNEI, per germline. Losses at the gene ends were 10 bases for V and 1 base for J; bases not matched to a gene: 14. The CDR3 reads CATPTWTGWGNTEAFF. Written as DNA, the CDR3 is TGTGCCACCCCCACCTGGACAGGGTGGGGGAACACTGAAGCTTTCTTT.

This chain links TRBV7-8 with TRBJ2-2; D is undetermined. Deletions cut 3 bases from V and 7 bases from J, with 9 bases between. Germline V CDR1 and CDR2: SGHVS, FQNEAQ. The CDR3 extends over 13 amino acids. CDR3 protein: CASSLTEIGELFF. The CDR3 DNA reads as TGTGCCAGCAGCTTGACGGAGATCGGGGAGCTGTTTTTT.

V is TRBV7-9 and J is TRBJ2-3; 12 bases agree with TRBD2. Germline-derived CDR1 and CDR2 are SEHNR and FQNEAQ (reference sequence). Trimming took 5 bases from V and 2 from J; bases not matched to a gene: 2. The CDR3 is 15 amino acids. The CDR3 DNA reads TGTGCCAGCAGCCGGACTAGCGGGATCACAGATACGCAGTATTTT. Encoded protein: CASSRTSGITDTQYF.

This clone was observed a single time. The CDR3 sequence: CASSRELPNEQFF. Here the CDR3 DNA reads TGTGCCAGCAGTCGGGAACTCCCCAATGAGCAGTTCTTC. The chain joins TRBV6-5 to TRBJ2-1; D may be TRBD2 (5 bases). The CDR3 sequence is 13 residues long. Trimming took off 5 bases at V and 6 bases at J, with 11 bases between the two ends. Germline CDR1 MNHEY, CDR2 SVGAGI.

This clone was seen once. DNA for the CDR3: TGTGCCAGCGTCCGGGCAGGGGCAAATGGCTACACCTTC. As protein: CASVRAGANGYTF. The rearrangement links TRBV6-1 to TRBJ1-2; perhaps TRBD1 as D (6 bases). The CDR3 contains 13 residues. Germline loops: CDR1 MNHNS, CDR2 SASEGT. V was pared by 8 bases and J by 6 bases, with 16 bases between.

This sequence joins TRBV29-1 and TRBJ1-1; D is undetermined. The germline V gene has CDR1 SQVTM and CDR2 ANQGSEA. V was trimmed by 0 bases and J by 5 bases, leaving 4 bases between them. The CDR3 has 11 residues. The CDR3 region has the DNA TGCAGCGTTGAAGATTTAACTGAAGCTTTCTTT. This codes for CSVEDLTEAFF.

This chain connects TRBV2 to TRBJ2-1; D may be TRBD1 (5 bases). CDR1 and CDR2 from the germline V gene are SNHLY and FYNNEI. Trimming took off 8 bases at V and 0 bases at J, with 14 bases between the two ends. The CDR3 sequence is 15 residues long. CDR3 in DNA: TGTGCCAGCGTCATAGGGGAAAGCTCCTACAATGAGCAGTTCTTC. Encoded protein: CASVIGESSYNEQFF.

The rearrangement joins TRBV11-3 to TRBJ2-7, with D unclear. Trimming cost V 4 bases and J 7 bases, with 20 bases left between them. Germline lookup yields CDR1 SGHNT and CDR2 YENEEA. The CDR3 is 15 amino acids. For the CDR3, the DNA is TGTGCCAGCAGCTCTCGCGGTTCCCCTGTTTTTGAGCAGTACTTC. Residues: CASSSRGSPVFEQYF.

This chain joins TRBV4-1 and TRBJ2-1; 11 positions agree with TRBD2. Germline CDR1 reads MGHRA; CDR2 reads YSYEKL. Trimming cost V 4 bases and J 4 bases; bases outside gene matches: 9. The CDR3 contains 17 residues. The CDR3 nucleotides read TGCGCCAGCAGCCGTACAGCGACTAGCGGGAATTACAATGAGCAGTTCTTC. Its protein product is CASSRTATSGNYNEQFF.

Details on this clone: This sample includes further DNA sequences coding for the same CDR3. The rearrangement uses TRBV6-5 and TRBJ1-1, with 9 bases matching TRBD1. The CDR3 has 14 amino acids. Germline CDR1 reads MNHEY; CDR2 reads SVGAGI. After removal of 4 bases from V and 1 base from J, the junction contained 1 base not matched to a gene. CDR3: CASSLGQGNTEAFF. The CDR3 nucleotides read TGTGCCAGCAGTTTGGGACAGGGGAACACTGAAGCTTTCTTT.

The chain links TRBV3-1 (or the pseudogene TRBV3-2) to TRBJ2-1; the match to TRBD2 covers 7 bases. CDR1 is LGHDT and CDR2 is YNNKEL in the germline V gene (reference sequence). The CDR3 length is 16 residues. With V trimmed by 1 base and J by 4 bases, 7 bases remained unmatched. The CDR3 sequence is CASSQVGLADYNEQFF. CDR3 sequence (DNA): TGTGCCAGCAGCCAAGTTGGGCTAGCGGATTACAATGAGCAGTTCTTC.

J is TRBJ1-6 and V is TRBV28; 9 bases line up with TRBD1. Looked up from germline, CDR1 is MDHEN and CDR2 is SYDVKM. The CDR3 is 16 residues long. The V segment lost 5 bases and the J segment 10 bases; nucleotides outside the gene matches: 12. This chain's CDR3 is CASSRPAGTGNSPLHF. The CDR3 region has the DNA TGTGCCAGCAGTAGACCAGCCGGGACAGGGAACTCACCCCTCCACTTT.

The V call is TRBV5-1, the J call TRBJ1-1; TRBD1 matches at 9 bases. CDR3 size: 14 residues. V dropped 7 bases and J dropped 3; count of bases not matched to a gene: 7. CDR1 and CDR2 from the germline V gene are SGHRS and YFSETQ. The CDR3 region has the DNA TGCGCCAGCCGGGTTGGACAGGGGCACACTGAAGCTTTCTTT. Encoded protein: CASRVGQGHTEAFF.

The chain carries TRBV3-1 (or the pseudogene TRBV3-2) and TRBJ2-5, with 12 nucleotides matching TRBD1. This CDR3 has 15 residues. CDR1 and CDR2 from the germline V gene are LGHDT and YNNKEL (reference sequence). Losses at the gene ends were 5 bases for V and 7 bases for J; bases not matched to a gene: 8. DNA for the CDR3: TGTGCCAGCAGCTCCCGGGACAGGGGGCGAGGGACCCAGTACTTC. It is translated as CASSSRDRGRGTQYF.